These T cell receptor beta chains were read from a single sample in a study of response to subunit inactivated influenza vaccine. TCRdb ran MiXCR on the RT-PCR reads and lists one entry per CDR3 protein. This table has roughly 650,000 distinct CDR3 sequences, roughly 14% appearing once. Specimen: PBMCs from blood, collected 11 to 12 days after vaccination. All receptors derive from a man aged 50 or older who received an inactivated influenza vaccine. Each CDR3 is given with its conserved first and last residue. A D gene is named only where the DNA matches it firmly. Size is stated for part of the rows, as once, few or many counts, or as a class when the clone is expanded.

V	D	size	length	J	CDR3	DNA
TRBV5-5	-	-	13	TRBJ2-3	CASSPGPTETQYF	TGTGCCAGCAGCCCCGGCCCGACAGAAACGCAGTATTTT
TRBV7-2	-	-	14	TRBJ1-2	CASSSLGMGYGYTF	TGTGCCAGCAGTTCATTGGGAATGGGGTATGGCTACACCTTC
TRBV2	-	few	13	TRBJ1-6	CASRGNGNSPLHF	TGTGCCAGCAGGGGAAACGGCAATTCACCCCTCCACTTT
TRBV25-1	-	few	15	TRBJ2-1	CASRSSGIIYNEQFF	TGTGCCAGCAGATCGTCGGGCATTATCTACAATGAGCAGTTCTTC
TRBV5-1	-	-	14	TRBJ2-3	CASSLSSITDTQYF	TGCGCCAGCAGCTTGTCCTCAATCACAGATACGCAGTATTTT
TRBV24-1	-	-	17	TRBJ2-1	CATSGRTGRGGGNEQFF	TGTGCCACCAGTGGGCGAACGGGTCGAGGTGGGGGCAATGAGCAGTTCTTC
TRBV4-3	-	-	15	TRBJ2-7	CASSQDGDFAGEQYF	TGCGCCAGCAGCCAAGACGGGGACTTCGCGGGCGAGCAGTACTTC
TRBV10-3	TRBD2	many	12	TRBJ2-7	CATRGGINEQYF	TGTGCCACCCGGGGGGGCATAAACGAGCAGTACTTC
TRBV15	-	few	16	TRBJ2-1	CATSGGGKNSYNEQFF	TGTGCCACCAGCGGTGGGGGGAAAAACTCCTACAATGAGCAGTTCTTC
TRBV20-1	TRBD2	many	14	TRBJ2-7	CSARPSGSLREQYF	TGCAGTGCTAGACCTAGCGGGAGCCTTCGCGAGCAGTACTTC
TRBV7-9	-	-	13	TRBJ1-1	CASSWVENTEAFF	TGTGCCAGCAGCTGGGTGGAGAACACTGAAGCTTTCTTT
TRBV29-1	TRBD1	-	12	TRBJ2-1	CSHKTGGNEQFF	TGCAGCCATAAGACAGGGGGCAATGAGCAGTTCTTC
TRBV3-1	TRBD1	-	16	TRBJ1-5	CASSQGTGQGFQPQHF	TGCGCCAGCAGCCAAGGAACAGGACAGGGGTTTCAGCCCCAGCATTTT
TRBV20-1	-	-	14	TRBJ1-1	CSASRRGVGTEAFF	TGCAGTGCTAGCAGAAGGGGGGTAGGAACTGAAGCTTTCTTT
TRBV7-9	TRBD1	-	11	TRBJ1-2	CASSLDRFWTF	TGTGCCAGCAGCTTGGACAGGTTTTGGACCTTC
TRBV5-4	TRBD2	few	15	TRBJ2-1	CASSKWTSIDTEQFF	TGTGCCAGCAGCAAATGGACTAGCATCGATACTGAGCAGTTCTTC
TRBV20-1	-	-	14	TRBJ2-3	CSARKGLRTDTQYF	TGCAGTGCTAGAAAGGGACTCCGCACAGATACGCAGTATTTT
TRBV6-2/TRBV6-3	-	-	13	TRBJ1-2	CASSLQGGYGYNF	TGTGCCAGCAGTCTACAGGGTGGCTATGGCTACAACTTC
TRBV6-2/TRBV6-3	-	-	12	TRBJ1-1	CASRPDRTEAFF	TGTGCCAGCAGACCAGATAGGACTGAAGCTTTCTTT
TRBV5-1	-	-	14	TRBJ2-7	CASKDSSSSYEQYF	TGCGCCAGCAAAGACAGCTCCAGCTCCTACGAGCAGTACTTC
TRBV29-1	-	many	14	TRBJ2-2	CSVRAKTYTGELFF	TGCAGCGTCAGGGCTAAAACCTACACCGGGGAGCTGTTTTTT
TRBV6-2/TRBV6-3	-	-	14	TRBJ2-2	CASRYPAIAGELFF	TGTGCCAGCAGATACCCCGCGATTGCCGGGGAGCTGTTTTTT
TRBV12-3/TRBV12-4	-	-	15	TRBJ1-2	CASSRRRGWNYGYTF	TGTGCCAGCAGTCGCCGCAGGGGATGGAACTATGGCTACACCTTC
TRBV27	-	few	16	TRBJ2-7	CASSFDRAGVSYEQYF	TGTGCCAGCAGTTTCGACAGGGCGGGAGTCTCCTACGAGCAGTACTTC
TRBV7-2	-	-	16	TRBJ2-7	CASSLGVGLESHEQYF	TGTGCCAGCAGCTTGGGGGTCGGCCTCGAATCCCACGAGCAGTACTTC
TRBV7-2	-	few	15	TRBJ2-7	CASSPQTGTSYEQYF	TGTGCCAGCAGCCCGCAGACAGGGACTTCCTACGAGCAGTACTTC
TRBV6-2/TRBV6-3	TRBD1	-	15	TRBJ2-3	CASRTGQGLTDTQYF	TGTGCCAGCAGGACCGGACAGGGGCTCACAGATACGCAGTATTTT
TRBV2	TRBD2	-	16	TRBJ2-1	CASSGTSGGALNEQFF	TGTGCCAGCAGTGGAACTAGCGGGGGGGCTCTTAATGAGCAGTTCTTC
TRBV4-3	-	few	15	TRBJ1-1	CASSQDLNRDTEAFF	TGCGCCAGCAGCCAAGATTTAAATAGGGACACTGAAGCTTTCTTT
TRBV12-3/TRBV12-4	-	-	13	TRBJ2-7	CASSLGVGYEQYF	TGTGCCAGCAGTCTAGGGGTGGGTTACGAGCAGTACTTC
TRBV6-1	TRBD1	-	16	TRBJ1-2	CATHPDRGGYNSGYTF	TGTGCCACCCATCCTGACAGGGGAGGATATAATTCTGGCTACACCTTC
TRBV28	-	few	14	TRBJ2-5	CASSFTTLRETQYF	TGTGCCAGCAGTTTTACAACCCTTCGGGAGACCCAGTACTTC
TRBV2	-	few	15	TRBJ2-7	CASRGGAATPFEQYF	TGTGCCAGCCGCGGCGGAGCGGCTACCCCATTTGAGCAGTACTTC
TRBV7-2	TRBD1	many	15	TRBJ2-7	CASSHTGTGVYEQYF	TGTGCCAGCAGCCACACCGGGACAGGAGTTTACGAGCAGTACTTC
TRBV11-2	TRBD1	many	15	TRBJ2-2	CASSRDRGLPGELFF	TGTGCCAGCAGCAGGGACAGGGGGCTACCCGGGGAGCTGTTTTTT
TRBV12-3/TRBV12-4	-	few	15	TRBJ1-5	CASRRTQGKDQPQHF	TGTGCCAGCAGAAGAACCCAGGGGAAGGATCAGCCCCAGCATTTT
TRBV6-5	-	few	13	TRBJ1-1	CASSYLGGTEAFF	TGTGCCAGCAGTTACTTGGGGGGCACTGAAGCTTTCTTT
TRBV28	-	-	15	TRBJ1-4	CASSLMTGSREKLFF	TGTGCCAGCAGTTTAATGACCGGGTCGCGTGAAAAACTGTTTTTT
TRBV7-2	-	many	15	TRBJ1-4	CASSISGTRAEKLFF	TGTGCCAGCAGCATATCCGGGACAAGGGCTGAAAAACTGTTTTTT
TRBV5-1	-	-	15	TRBJ2-1	CASSLDGITYNEQFF	TGCGCCAGCAGCTTGGACGGTATTACCTACAATGAGCAGTTCTTC
TRBV2	-	few	15	TRBJ2-5	CASRATRFGQETQYF	TGTGCCAGCAGGGCAACTAGGTTCGGCCAAGAGACCCAGTACTTC
TRBV5-6	-	few	12	TRBJ1-2	CASSPKNYGYTF	TGTGCCAGCAGCCCCAAGAACTATGGCTACACCTTC
TRBV5-1	TRBD1	few	16	TRBJ1-6	CASSDQTGGEDSPLHF	TGCGCCAGCAGCGACCAGACAGGGGGCGAGGATTCACCCCTCCACTTT
TRBV29-1	-	-	11	TRBJ2-1	CSDRIYNEQFF	TGCAGCGACAGGATTTACAATGAGCAGTTCTTC
TRBV7-9	-	-	17	TRBJ2-1	CASSSTDGWSAYNEQFF	TGTGCCAGCAGCTCAACGGACGGATGGAGTGCCTACAATGAGCAGTTCTTC
TRBV3-1	-	few	17	TRBJ2-5	CASSPLGSELYQETQYF	TGTGCCAGCAGCCCCCTTGGAAGCGAATTGTACCAAGAGACCCAGTACTTC
TRBV11-2	-	many	15	TRBJ2-3	CASRPGIYGTDTQYF	TGTGCCAGCAGGCCCGGTATTTATGGCACAGATACGCAGTATTTT
TRBV24-1	-	-	14	TRBJ2-2	CATTGDSNTGELFF	TGTGCCACCACTGGGGACTCGAACACCGGGGAGCTGTTTTTT
TRBV5-1	TRBD1	few	13	TRBJ2-1	CASSFGQDNEQFF	TGCGCCAGCAGCTTCGGACAGGACAATGAGCAGTTCTTC
TRBV6-5	TRBD1	-	15	TRBJ2-2	CASSWTGTLPGELFF	TGTGCCAGCAGTTGGACAGGAACTCTCCCCGGGGAGCTGTTTTTT
TRBV29-1	TRBD1	few	14	TRBJ2-7	CSVDLTGGYGEQYF	TGCAGCGTTGATCTCACAGGGGGCTACGGCGAGCAGTACTTC
TRBV12-3/TRBV12-4	TRBD1	few	13	TRBJ2-5	CASSTGVKETQYF	TGTGCCAGCAGTACAGGGGTGAAAGAGACCCAGTACTTC
TRBV6-2/TRBV6-3	TRBD2	few	15	TRBJ2-2	CASSYSGRAPGELFF	TGTGCCAGCAGTTATAGCGGGAGGGCCCCCGGGGAGCTGTTTTTT
TRBV28	-	-	12	TRBJ2-7	CASSRWSYEQYF	TGTGCCAGCAGTCGATGGTCGTACGAGCAGTACTTC
TRBV7-2	-	-	11	TRBJ2-1	CASSLAVQQFF	TGTGCCAGCAGCTTAGCGGTACAGCAGTTCTTC
TRBV12-3/TRBV12-4	-	-	12	TRBJ1-1	CASTPKNTEAFF	TGTGCCAGCACCCCCAAGAACACTGAAGCTTTCTTT
TRBV5-1	-	-	15	TRBJ2-5	CASSFGGLPQETQYF	TGCGCCAGCAGCTTCGGAGGACTGCCTCAAGAGACCCAGTACTTC
TRBV20-1	TRBD1	few	15	TRBJ2-2	CSARGTGIDTGELFF	TGCAGTGCTAGGGGGACAGGGATTGATACCGGGGAGCTGTTTTTT